The 24 T cell receptor beta chains below were found in one sample sequenced in a study of cytomegalovirus exposure and HLA in healthy donors. The primer mix had 60 Vbeta and 13 Jbeta primers. This table comes from immunoSEQ multiplex PCR, and its TCRdb copy is limited to in-frame clones, with some not included. The repertoire holds about 120,000 clones, with around three fifths as singletons. The sequencing sample was made of PBMCs. Source of these receptors: a woman aged 40 to 50 in good health and CMV-seropositive.

The CDR3 DNA is TGTGCCACCAGCAGAGACGAGCAGTACTTC. Encoded protein: CATSRDEQYF. The chain recombines TRBV15 with TRBJ2-5; unclear D gene. The DNA end is a closer match to TRBJ2-7, so the J assignment may be wrong. The CDR3 is 10 residues long. CDR1 is LNHNV, CDR2 YYDKDF, per germline (reference sequence).

The rearrangement uses TRBV5-1 and TRBJ2-3; D gene uncertain. The CDR3 is 15 residues long. Trimming removed 4 bases at V and 2 bases at J, with 14 bases between. CDR1 SGHRS and CDR2 YFSETQ come from the germline V gene. CDR3 region: CASSVADTITDTQYF. In DNA form, the CDR3 reads TGCGCCAGCAGCGTCGCCGACACCATCACAGATACGCAGTATTTT.

The V call is TRBV28, the J call TRBJ2-1; TRBD1 matches at 9 bases. Germline V gene data show CDR1 as MDHEN and CDR2 as SYDVKM. CDR3 size: 15 residues. After removal of 7 bases from V and 4 bases from J, the junction contained 8 bases not matched to a gene. The CDR3 sequence: CASKTQGAGYNEQFF. CDR3 nucleotide sequence: TGTGCCAGCAAAACACAGGGGGCGGGATACAATGAGCAGTTCTTC.

The rearrangement links TRBV28 to TRBJ2-7; 11 bases agree with TRBD1. The CDR3 runs to 15 residues. CDR1 is MDHEN and CDR2 is SYDVKM in the germline V gene. After removal of 6 bases from V and 3 bases from J, the junction contained 7 bases not matched to a gene. The CDR3 DNA reads as TGTGCCAGCAGCCCTATGGGACAGGGGGGCTACGAGCAGTACTTC. This translates into CASSPMGQGGYEQYF.

In this sample, this clone turned up a few times. J is TRBJ1-2 and V is TRBV15; D not certain. CDR1 and CDR2 from the germline V gene are LNHNV and YYDKDF (reference sequence). CDR3 size: 15 residues. Trimming left V 0 bases short and J 0 bases short, with 8 bases between. CDR3 region: CATSRERRSNYGYTF. Here the CDR3 DNA reads TGTGCCACCAGCAGAGAACGCAGATCTAACTATGGCTACACCTTC.

The rearrangement joins TRBV2 to TRBJ1-1, with a tentative D call TRBD1 (5 bases). Germline V gives CDR1 SNHLY, CDR2 FYNNEI. Between the trimmed V and J ends, which lost 5 bases and 1 base, there was a span of 8 bases. This CDR3 is 13 amino acids long. For the CDR3, the DNA is TGTGCCAGCAGTACCACAGGGAACACTGAAGCTTTCTTT. The encoded protein is CASSTTGNTEAFF.

The chain recombines TRBV14 with TRBJ2-7; D might be TRBD2 (5 bases). This CDR3 region has 13 residues. The V and J ends lost 1 base and 6 bases respectively, with 10 bases between them. From germline, CDR1 is SGHDN and CDR2 FVKESK. The CDR3 DNA follows: TGTGCCAGCAGCCAAGTTGGAGGTCCCGAGCAGTACTTC. Encoded protein: CASSQVGGPEQYF.

The rearrangement joins TRBV10-1 to TRBJ2-7, with 11 nucleotides matching TRBD1. The CDR3 covers 14 residues. V shed 5 bases, J shed 4 bases, and the junction held 4 bases outside the gene matches. Germline CDR1 WNHNN, CDR2 SYGVQD (reference sequence). The CDR3 DNA reads as TGCGCCAGCAGTCCCGGGACAGGGGGTTACGAGCAGTACTTC. Translated: CASSPGTGGYEQYF.

V and J are TRBV28 and TRBJ1-5, with D possibly being TRBD1 (5 bases). CDR1 MDHEN and CDR2 SYDVKM come from the germline V gene. This CDR3 spans 16 amino acids. Trimming pared 8 bases from V and 1 base from J, leaving 18 bases between. The CDR3 loop is CASGKPLGGSNQPQHF. CDR3 DNA sequence: TGTGCCAGCGGGAAGCCTTTGGGGGGGAGCAATCAGCCCCAGCATTTT.

The chain uses TRBV6-5 and TRBJ2-5; TRBD1 aligns across 9 bases. The J call is in doubt because the DNA end fits TRBJ2-7 better. Germline V gene lookup returns CDR1 MNHEY and CDR2 SVGAGI. The CDR3 consists of 15 residues. The DNA of the CDR3 is TGTGCCAGCAGGGGCTATAGACAGGGGGCCTACGAGCAGTACTTC. It yields the protein CASRGYRQGAYEQYF.

The chain recombines TRBV4-1 with TRBJ1-6, with D unresolved. Germline V lookup: CDR1 MGHRA, CDR2 YSYEKL. Trimming pared 3 bases from V and 6 bases from J, leaving 15 bases between. The CDR3 runs 16 residues. CDR3 protein: CASSHPLTQLNSPLHF. The CDR3 DNA is TGCGCCAGCAGCCACCCTTTAACCCAACTTAATTCACCCCTCCACTTT.

The J gene is TRBJ2-7, the V gene TRBV14; the D gene is possibly TRBD1 (5 bases). The CDR3 contains 12 residues. In germline, CDR1 is SGHDN, CDR2 FVKESK. Trimming stripped 5 bases from V and 7 bases from J, with 12 bases between. The CDR3 DNA reads TGTGCCAGCAGCTTCGTTCAGGGTGAGCAGTACTTC. Translated, it gives CASSFVQGEQYF.

This chain links TRBV27 with TRBJ2-5; TRBD2 matches 9 bases. With 3 bases clipped from V and 1 base from J, the junction kept 3 bases outside the gene matches. The germline V gene has CDR1 MNHEY and CDR2 SMNVEV (reference sequence). The CDR3 totals 15 residues. The CDR3 region is CASSFAGGVQETQYF. The CDR3 coding sequence is TGTGCCAGCAGTTTTGCGGGAGGGGTCCAAGAGACCCAGTACTTC.

The genes are TRBV30 and TRBJ2-3, with TRBD2 matching 7 bases. The CDR3 is 15 amino acids. Trimming took 3 bases from V and 6 from J; bases not matched to a gene: 12. The germline CDR1 and CDR2 sequences are GTSNPN and SVGIG (reference sequence). This chain's CDR3 is CAWRAGLAERDTQYF. The CDR3 DNA reads TGTGCCTGGAGGGCGGGGCTAGCGGAGCGGGATACGCAGTATTTT.

The J gene is TRBJ1-6, the V gene TRBV7-9; no definite D call. Per germline, CDR1 SEHNR and CDR2 FQNEAQ (reference sequence). This CDR3 comprises 19 residues. V was clipped by 5 bases and J by 0 bases, with 20 bases between them. For the CDR3, the DNA is TGTGCCAGCAGCCCGAGTGGCGGTAGCCGACGCTCCTATAATTCACCCCTCCACTTT. Protein sequence: CASSPSGGSRRSYNSPLHF.

This clone was observed once. The chain couples TRBV5-4 to TRBJ2-3; 8 bases align to TRBD2. There are 14 residues in the CDR3. CDR1 SGHNT and CDR2 YYREEE come from the germline V gene (reference sequence). The V and J ends lost 5 bases and 1 base, in that order; junction bases with no gene match: 3. CDR3 in DNA: TGTGCCAGCAGTATGACTAGCGGCACAGATACGCAGTATTTT. This translates into CASSMTSGTDTQYF.

The chain combines TRBV5-4 with TRBJ1-2; D unresolved. Per germline, CDR1 SGHNT and CDR2 YYREEE (reference sequence). Trimming stripped 3 bases from V and 5 bases from J, with 8 bases between. The CDR3 has 12 residues. The CDR3 region has the DNA TGTGCCAGCAGCTCCGACACATATGGCTACACCTTC. It yields the protein CASSSDTYGYTF.

This sequence joins TRBV5-1 and TRBJ2-2; 9 bases line up with TRBD1. In germline, CDR1 is SGHRS, CDR2 YFSETQ. The J segment lost 7 bases and the V segment lost 0 bases, leaving 4 bases of the junction unmatched. CDR3 length equals 15 residues. The CDR3 is CASSLGTGVFGELFF. The DNA of the CDR3 is TGCGCCAGCAGCTTGGGGACAGGGGTTTTCGGGGAGCTGTTTTTT.

The chain carries TRBV7-9 and TRBJ2-1; 10 bases agree with TRBD1. CDR1 and CDR2 (germline): SEHNR, FQNEAQ (reference sequence). Unmatched junction bases numbered 2, after V lost 3 bases and J lost 3 bases. The CDR3 has 15 amino acids. The CDR3 DNA reads as TGTGCCAGCAGCTTGACAGGGGGCTTCTACAATGAGCAGTTCTTC. Its protein product is CASSLTGGFYNEQFF. The whole variable domain, remainder taken from reference TRBV7-9 and TRBJ2-1, is DTGVSQNPRHKITKRGQNVTFRCDPISEHNRLYWYRQTLGQGPEFLTYFQNEAQLEKSRLLSDRFSAERPKGSFSTLEIQRTEQGDSAMYLCASSLTGGFYNEQFFGPGTRLTVL.

V usage is TRBV10-3 and J usage is TRBJ1-2; a possible D gene is TRBD1 (5 bases). The V gene's germline CDR1 is ENHRY and CDR2 SYGVKD. The CDR3 extends over 16 amino acids. V lost 0 bases and J 4 bases, leaving 15 bases between the germline ends. The CDR3 is CAISESPQDLTYGYTF. Here the CDR3 DNA reads TGTGCCATCAGTGAGTCCCCACAGGACCTAACCTATGGCTACACCTTC.

The CDR3 region is CASSLVAIILGTYEQYF. Here the CDR3 DNA reads TGCGCCAGCAGCTTGGTGGCAATTATCCTAGGTACCTACGAGCAGTACTTC. The rearrangement uses TRBV5-1 and TRBJ2-7; unclear D gene. The germline CDR1 and CDR2 sequences are SGHRS and YFSETQ. V was pared by 0 bases and J by 2 bases, with 18 bases between. CDR3 size: 17 residues.

The J gene is TRBJ2-1, the V gene TRBV10-1; 14 nucleotides align to TRBD2. The CDR3 is 18 amino acids. Trimming at V came to 5 bases and at J to 1 base, leaving 7 bases not matched to a gene. Germline V gives CDR1 WNHNN, CDR2 SYGVQD (reference sequence). Here the CDR3 DNA reads TGCGCCAGCAGTTCGGGACTAGCGGGAGCACGGTCCTACAATGAGCAGTTCTTC. This encodes CASSSGLAGARSYNEQFF.

The gene calls are TRBV18 and TRBJ1-5; no clear D. Germline CDR1 reads KGHSH; CDR2 reads LQKENI. Trimming shortened V by 0 bases and J by 4 bases, and 16 bases separated the two germline ends. CDR3 length equals 17 residues. This CDR3 reads CASSPPSSGGSNQPQHF. The CDR3 DNA reads TGTGCCAGCTCACCACCGTCGTCAGGAGGCTCGAATCAGCCCCAGCATTTT.

The chain employs TRBV6-6 and TRBJ2-5; TRBD1 is a possible D gene (6 bases). CDR1 and CDR2 from the germline V gene are MNHNY and SVGAGI (reference sequence). V was clipped by 0 bases and J by 7 bases, with 12 bases between them. This CDR3 spans 14 amino acids. The CDR3 here is CASSYSRTEGTQYF. The DNA for the CDR3 is TGTGCCAGCAGTTACTCTAGGACAGAGGGGACCCAGTACTTC.